This T cell receptor (beta chain) was observed in a study of cytomegalovirus exposure and HLA in healthy donors. General study points: Association with HLA alleles at 0.05 false discovery rate was found for 16,951 TCR beta sequences in a later analysis.

Points on this clone: Its cognate antigen is unknown.

The PCR employed 60 Vbeta primers together with 13 Jbeta primers. Sequencing used immunoSEQ multiplex PCR; TCRdb keeps in-frame clones, though not all of them. Of 50,000 to 55,000 clones listed, about two thirds are singletons. Sequencing used PBMCs. The clonotype comes from a woman aged 50 to 60 in good health and CMV-seropositive.

The CDR3 DNA reads TGCGCCAGCAGCCCGGGACTAGCGAAGAACACCGGGGAGCTGTTTTTT. It is translated as CASSPGLAKNTGELFF. The gene calls are TRBV5-1 and TRBJ2-2; 10 nucleotides line up with TRBD2. Germline assignment: CDR1 SGHRS and CDR2 YFSETQ. With 4 bases clipped from V and 1 base from J, the junction kept 4 bases outside the gene matches. The CDR3 length is 16 residues.